This is a list of T cell receptor beta chains from one sample in a study of blood T cell repertoires in COVID-19. The data were produced by immunoSEQ multiplex PCR, yet TCRdb's version contains in-frame clones alone and is incomplete. The table lists approximately 210,000 clones, over 75% of them singletons. Input material: PBMCs or T cells enriched from blood (not recorded which). The receptors shown here come from a man under 40 with acute COVID-19. Each CDR3 is given with its conserved first and last residue. The D gene is left open where the match is weak. Where a row states a size, it is once, few, many or the class of an expanded clone; other rows omit it.

D: TRBD1; J: TRBJ1-1; size: NA; V: TRBV7-9; DNA: TGTGCCAGCAGCTTAAGACAGGGGAAGAACACTGAAGCTTTCTTT; CDR3: CASSLRQGKNTEAFF
D: NA; J: TRBJ2-4; size: NA; V: TRBV19; DNA: TGTGCCAGTAGTCAGTTAGCCAAAAACATTCAGTACTTC; CDR3: CASSQLAKNIQYF
D: NA; J: TRBJ2-7; size: NA; V: TRBV5-6; DNA: TGTGCCAGCAGCTTCTCAGGGTTCTACGAGCAGTACTTC; CDR3: CASSFSGFYEQYF
D: TRBD1; J: TRBJ1-2; size: once; V: TRBV6-5; DNA: TGTGCCAGCAGTGACTCCGCAGGGGGGGGCTACACCTTC; CDR3: CASSDSAGGGYTF
D: NA; J: TRBJ2-5; size: NA; V: TRBV27; DNA: TGTGCCAGCAGTGTGAGGGTATCAGAGACCCAGTACTTC; CDR3: CASSVRVSETQYF
D: NA; J: TRBJ1-2; size: NA; V: TRBV19; DNA: TGTGCCAGTAGCCCAGGCAAGGGGAACTATGGCTACACCTTC; CDR3: CASSPGKGNYGYTF
D: NA; J: TRBJ2-1; size: NA; V: TRBV6-5; DNA: TGTGCCAGCAGTTACTCGGGGCTAGGGAAGCAGTTCTTC; CDR3: CASSYSGLGKQFF
D: NA; J: TRBJ1-2; size: NA; V: TRBV29-1; DNA: TGCAGCGTTGAAGTTCAGGATTCTTCTTATGGCTACACCTTC; CDR3: CSVEVQDSSYGYTF
D: NA; J: TRBJ1-2; size: NA; V: TRBV3-1/TRBV3-2; DNA: TGTGCCAGCAGCCGAAACCAGGGGTCGGATGGCTACACCTTC; CDR3: CASSRNQGSDGYTF
D: NA; J: TRBJ1-2; size: NA; V: TRBV4-1; DNA: TGCGCCAGCAGCTTAGAGAGGGTTGGGAACTATGGCTACACCTTC; CDR3: CASSLERVGNYGYTF
D: TRBD1; J: TRBJ1-1; size: NA; V: TRBV18; DNA: TGTGCCAGCTCACCAGGTGCAGGGGGAAACACTGAAGCTTTCTTT; CDR3: CASSPGAGGNTEAFF
D: NA; J: TRBJ1-1; size: NA; V: TRBV15; DNA: TGTGCCACCAGCAGGTCGTTCGCGACGGGATCGGAAGCTTTCTTT; CDR3: CATSRSFATGSEAFF
D: NA; J: TRBJ1-2; size: once; V: TRBV28; DNA: TGTGCCAGCAGTATCCCCCGGGGGGCACACTATGGCTACACCTTC; CDR3: CASSIPRGAHYGYTF
D: NA; J: TRBJ1-3; size: NA; V: TRBV18; DNA: TGTGCCAGCTCACCCTCTCAGAAAATGGCTGGAAACACCATATATTTT; CDR3: CASSPSQKMAGNTIYF
D: NA; J: TRBJ1-5; size: NA; V: TRBV3-1/TRBV3-2; DNA: TGTGCCAGCAGCCAGACACCTTATAGCAATCAGCCCCAGCATTTT; CDR3: CASSQTPYSNQPQHF
D: TRBD1; J: TRBJ1-3; size: NA; V: TRBV6-5; DNA: TGTGCCAGCAGTTACTCCGGGACAGTCACAAACACCATATATTTT; CDR3: CASSYSGTVTNTIYF
D: TRBD1; J: TRBJ2-7; size: NA; V: TRBV5-4; DNA: TGTGCCAGCAGCTTTGGTGGGGACAGGGTCTACGAGCAGTACTTC; CDR3: CASSFGGDRVYEQYF
D: TRBD1; J: TRBJ2-7; size: NA; V: TRBV6-5; DNA: TGTGCCAGCAGTAGGGGACAGGGAGGGGGCGAGCAGTACTTC; CDR3: CASSRGQGGGEQYF
D: NA; J: TRBJ1-2; size: NA; V: TRBV4-1; DNA: TGCGCCAGCAGCCAAGATGGGCCGGGATATGGCTACACCTTC; CDR3: CASSQDGPGYGYTF
D: TRBD1; J: TRBJ2-2; size: NA; V: TRBV9; DNA: TGTGCCAGCAGCGTCGTTGGACAGGGGGCCTTCTGGGAGCTGTTTTTT; CDR3: CASSVVGQGAFWELFF
D: NA; J: TRBJ1-1; size: once; V: TRBV11-2; DNA: TGTGCCAGCAGCTTACAGAGGGGAGGCACTGAAGCTTTCTTT; CDR3: CASSLQRGGTEAFF
D: NA; J: TRBJ1-1; size: NA; V: TRBV18; DNA: TGTGCCAGCTCCTCAGGGCAGGCCCCTGAAGCTTTCTTT; CDR3: CASSSGQAPEAFF
D: TRBD1; J: TRBJ1-1; size: NA; V: TRBV25-1; DNA: TGTGCCAGCCGGGCAGGGGGGATTACTGAAGCTTTCTTT; CDR3: CASRAGGITEAFF
D: NA; J: TRBJ1-2; size: NA; V: TRBV6-1; DNA: TGTGCCAGCAGTGAGGGCCTCTATGGCTACACCTTC; CDR3: CASSEGLYGYTF
D: NA; J: TRBJ1-1; size: NA; V: TRBV29-1; DNA: TGCAGCGTTCTACCCGGGGGAGGCACTGAAGCTTTCTTT; CDR3: CSVLPGGGTEAFF
D: TRBD1; J: TRBJ2-2; size: NA; V: TRBV7-3; DNA: TGTGCCAGCAGCTCCGGACAGGTTGGAGACGGGGAGCTGTTTTTT; CDR3: CASSSGQVGDGELFF
D: NA; J: TRBJ1-3; size: NA; V: TRBV2; DNA: TGTGCCAGCAGTGCCCACGGGGGAGCGGGAAACACCATATATTTT; CDR3: CASSAHGGAGNTIYF
D: TRBD1; J: TRBJ1-1; size: NA; V: TRBV7-3; DNA: TGTGCCAGCAGCCGAAACCGGGACAGCATTACGGCTTTCTTT; CDR3: CASSRNRDSITAFF
D: TRBD1; J: TRBJ2-7; size: NA; V: TRBV7-9; DNA: TGTGCCAGCAGACGGGACAGCACCCTTTACGAGCAGTACTTC; CDR3: CASRRDSTLYEQYF
D: NA; J: TRBJ2-7; size: NA; V: TRBV4-2; DNA: TGTGCCAGCAGCCTCGACGCCTCGGGGGAGCAGTACTTC; CDR3: CASSLDASGEQYF
D: TRBD1; J: TRBJ1-6; size: NA; V: TRBV4-1; DNA: TGCGCCAGCAGCCAAGCGGTTGGGGACAGGGCAAATAATTCACCCCTCCACTTT; CDR3: CASSQAVGDRANNSPLHF
D: NA; J: TRBJ1-1; size: NA; V: TRBV2; DNA: TGTGCCAGCAGTGAACGGGGAGGGGTAAACACTGAAGCTTTCTTT; CDR3: CASSERGGVNTEAFF
D: NA; J: TRBJ1-1; size: NA; V: TRBV5-1; DNA: TGCGCCAGCAGCGTATCCGGGACGGGAGCAACTGAAGCTTTCTTT; CDR3: CASSVSGTGATEAFF
D: NA; J: TRBJ2-7; size: NA; V: TRBV6-5; DNA: TGTGCCAGCAGCCAGGGTTGGACCTACGAGCAGTACTTC; CDR3: CASSQGWTYEQYF
D: TRBD2; J: TRBJ2-7; size: NA; V: TRBV5-5; DNA: TGTGCCAGCAGCGCCCCGGCGGGGGGGGACTCCTACGAGCAGTACTTC; CDR3: CASSAPAGGDSYEQYF
D: TRBD1; J: TRBJ1-1; size: NA; V: TRBV12-5; DNA: TGTGCTAGTGGTTTGCCCCAACAGGGGGGAGGGACTGAAGCTTTCTTT; CDR3: CASGLPQQGGGTEAFF
D: NA; J: TRBJ1-1; size: NA; V: TRBV27; DNA: TGTGCCAGCAGCCGGGCAGGGGCGGAAGCTTTCTTT; CDR3: CASSRAGAEAFF
D: TRBD1; J: TRBJ2-5; size: few; V: TRBV5-1; DNA: TGCGCCAGCAGCGAGCAGGGGGCGAGGGAAGAGACCCAGTACTTC; CDR3: CASSEQGAREETQYF
D: TRBD1; J: TRBJ2-3; size: NA; V: TRBV10-1; DNA: TGCGCCAGCAGTGCTAGGACAGGGGGCACAGATACGCAGTATTTT; CDR3: CASSARTGGTDTQYF
D: NA; J: TRBJ1-4; size: NA; V: TRBV4-1; DNA: TGCGCCAGCAGCCAACAGGGAACTAATGAAAAACTGTTTTTT; CDR3: CASSQQGTNEKLFF
D: NA; J: TRBJ2-1; size: NA; V: TRBV6-1; DNA: TGTGCCAGCAGTGAAAGAGGGATTGAGCAGTTCTTC; CDR3: CASSERGIEQFF
D: TRBD1; J: TRBJ1-2; size: NA; V: TRBV7-2; DNA: TGTGCCAGCAGCTTGGGGCCTCCGGGGACAGGGGCTTATGGCTACACCTTC; CDR3: CASSLGPPGTGAYGYTF
D: TRBD1; J: TRBJ2-5; size: NA; V: TRBV30; DNA: TGTGCCTGGAGTTTGACAGGGCCACCTCATGTGACCCAGTACTTC; CDR3: CAWSLTGPPHVTQYF
D: NA; J: TRBJ1-5; size: NA; V: TRBV10-3; DNA: TGTGCCATCAGTGAGTCTTGGGCCCAGGGGCTTCTAAATCAGCCCCAGCATTTT; CDR3: CAISESWAQGLLNQPQHF
D: TRBD1; J: TRBJ1-1; size: NA; V: TRBV7-9; DNA: TGTGCCAGCAGTTCCGCAGACAGGGTTGGTGAAGCTTTCTTT; CDR3: CASSSADRVGEAFF
D: TRBD2; J: TRBJ2-1; size: NA; V: TRBV5-1; DNA: TGCGCCAGCAGCCATAGCGGGGGAGGATACAATGAGCAGTTCTTC; CDR3: CASSHSGGGYNEQFF
D: TRBD1; J: TRBJ1-4; size: NA; V: TRBV2; DNA: TGTGCCAGCAGTGAAATCATCCAGACAGGGGCAAAACTGTTTTTT; CDR3: CASSEIIQTGAKLFF
D: NA; J: TRBJ2-5; size: NA; V: TRBV29-1; DNA: TGCAGCGTTGTAGCGGCAAAAGAGACCCAGTACTTC; CDR3: CSVVAAKETQYF
D: NA; J: TRBJ2-7; size: few; V: TRBV15; DNA: TGTGCCACCAGCAGATGGATGGGACTGGGGTCCTACGAGCAGTACTTC; CDR3: CATSRWMGLGSYEQYF